The 15 T cell receptor beta chains given below trace back to one sample, sequenced in a study of cytomegalovirus exposure and HLA in healthy donors. It was with 60 Vbeta and 13 Jbeta primers that the PCR ran. Sequencing was performed with immunoSEQ multiplex PCR; in TCRdb, only in-frame clones are kept and a portion is missing. The sample has 170,000 or so clones, about four fifths seen once. The source material was PBMCs. Source of these receptors: a man aged 30-40 years in good health and CMV-seropositive.

V usage is TRBV5-8 and J usage is TRBJ2-2; TRBD2 might be the D (5 bases). Germline V gene data show CDR1 as SGHTS and CDR2 as YDEGEE. V shed 1 base and J shed 4 bases, with 14 bases lying between them. The CDR3 contains 16 residues. CDR3 region: CASSLSVGVSTGELFF. The CDR3 DNA is TGTGCCAGCAGCTTGTCGGTGGGAGTAAGCACCGGGGAGCTGTTTTTT.

This clone was seen a few times. The chain has TRBV19 and TRBJ2-1; the D is unclear. This CDR3 has 11 residues. Germline V gene sequence: CDR1 LNHDA, CDR2 SQIVND (reference sequence). V was cut by 5 bases and J by 3 bases, with 2 bases left in between. The CDR3 DNA is TGTGCCAGTAGTCGCTACAATGAGCAGTTCTTC. Translating it yields CASSRYNEQFF.

The V gene is TRBV6-5, the J gene TRBJ2-7; D remains unclear. Trimming pared 2 bases from V and 0 bases from J, leaving 14 bases between. Germline V gene data show CDR1 as MNHEY and CDR2 as SVGAGI. This CDR3 is 16 amino acids long. The DNA for the CDR3 is TGTGCCAGCAGTTACCGTCCAGGCACGTCCTCCTACGAGCAGTACTTC. Encoded protein: CASSYRPGTSSYEQYF.

This chain links TRBV4-1 with TRBJ1-5; D ambiguous. Looked up from germline, CDR1 is MGHRA and CDR2 is YSYEKL. The CDR3 has 15 residues. V lost 1 base and J lost 8, with 15 bases in between. This CDR3 reads CASSQATAESKPQHF. The CDR3 region has the DNA TGCGCCAGCAGCCAAGCGACGGCGGAAAGTAAGCCCCAGCATTTT.

This rearrangement joins TRBV30 to TRBJ1-2, with a possible D match to TRBD1 (5 bases). The V and J ends lost 0 bases and 5 bases respectively, with 7 bases between them. In germline, CDR1 is GTSNPN, CDR2 SVGIG (reference sequence). The CDR3 has 12 residues. As DNA, the CDR3 is TGTGCCTGGAGTGTGGCAGGGTATGGCTACACCTTC. Protein: CAWSVAGYGYTF.

About this clone: The junction and the germline gene differ at one end; a read error may be behind it. This chain uses TRBV13 with TRBJ1-4; perhaps TRBD1 as D (5 bases). Germline V CDR1 and CDR2: PRHDT, FYEKMQ (reference sequence). This CDR3 comprises 15 residues. CDR3: CASTMGGTTNEELFF. The CDR3 nucleotides are TGTGCCAGCACCATGGGCGGGACGACAAATGAAGAACTGTTTTTT.

CDR3 DNA sequence: TGTGCCAGCAGCCCCGGACTACAAGAGACCCAGTACTTC. It specifies CASSPGLQETQYF. The chain uses TRBV5-6 and TRBJ2-5, with D tentatively TRBD2 (6 bases). Germline CDR1 and CDR2: SGHDT and YYEEEE. The CDR3 sequence is 13 residues long. V lost 4 bases to trimming and J lost 2 bases, with 9 bases between them.

This chain joins TRBV19 and TRBJ1-5, with 9 bases fitting TRBD1. Per the germline V gene, CDR1 is LNHDA and CDR2 is SQIVND (reference sequence). The V gene end was trimmed by 7 bases and the J gene end by 4 bases; junction bases not matched to a gene: 8. The CDR3 is 15 residues long. The CDR3 coding sequence is TGTGCCAGTACCTTGGGACAGGGCAGAAATCAGCCCCAGCATTTT. Protein product: CASTLGQGRNQPQHF.

The V and J genes are TRBV9 and TRBJ2-1; TRBD2 matches at 9 bases. V was pared by 2 bases and J by 2 bases, with 2 bases of the junction left unmatched. This CDR3 comprises 15 residues. The germline gives CDR1 SGDLS, CDR2 YYNGEE. CDR3 DNA sequence: TGTGCCAGCAGCGTTGGCGGGGGGGCCTACAATGAGCAGTTCTTC. This sequence encodes CASSVGGGAYNEQFF.

The chain employs TRBV5-6 and TRBJ2-4; perhaps TRBD2 as D (5 bases). Deletions cut 2 bases from V and 0 bases from J, with 12 bases between. Germline CDR1 and CDR2: SGHDT and YYEEEE. CDR3 size: 16 residues. The DNA for the CDR3 is TGTGCCAGCAGCTTTGGAGCGGCCATAGCCAAAAACATTCAGTACTTC. Protein: CASSFGAAIAKNIQYF.

Only one count was recorded for this clone. The chain is built from TRBV7-9 and TRBJ2-1; D possibly corresponds to TRBD2 (6 bases). CDR3 length: 15 residues. Trimming took 2 bases from V and 3 from J, leaving 11 bases between them. Germline values: CDR1 SEHNR, CDR2 FQNEAQ (reference sequence). The CDR3 DNA reads TGTGCCAGCAGCTTACCGGGGGAGATCTACAATGAGCAGTTCTTC. It is translated as CASSLPGEIYNEQFF.

The chain has TRBV4-1 and TRBJ1-6; maybe TRBD1 (6 bases). The CDR3 contains 13 residues. V shed 3 bases and J shed 14 bases, with 14 bases lying between them. The V gene's germline CDR1 is MGHRA and CDR2 YSYEKL. The CDR3: CASSQREGVSLHF. CDR3 in DNA: TGCGCCAGCAGCCAGCGCGAGGGGGTTTCCCTCCACTTT.

The CDR3 coding sequence is TGTGCCAGCAGCATAGCGGGAGGAAACAATGAGCAGTTCTTC. It yields the protein CASSIAGGNNEQFF. The chain combines TRBV7-3 with TRBJ2-1, with 10 positions matching TRBD2. The CDR3 loop spans 14 amino acids. Germline V gene sequence: CDR1 SGHTA, CDR2 FQGTGA. The trim removed 5 bases at V and 5 bases at J, leaving 3 bases unmatched.

This clone was counted a single time. V is TRBV2 and J is TRBJ2-2, with D tentatively TRBD2 (6 bases). The length of the CDR3 is 15 residues. Germline-derived CDR1 and CDR2 are SNHLY and FYNNEI. The V gene lost 2 bases and the J gene lost 6 bases, with 13 bases spanning the gap. The CDR3 DNA is TGTGCCAGCAGTGAAACCGGGAGCGGCGCCGGGGAGCTGTTTTTT. Its translation is CASSETGSGAGELFF.

The V and J genes are TRBV7-9 and TRBJ2-4, with D perhaps matching TRBD2 (5 bases). This CDR3 region has 17 residues. Looked up from germline, CDR1 is SEHNR and CDR2 is FQNEAQ (reference sequence). V was clipped by 1 base and J by 1 base, with 14 bases between them. CDR3 DNA sequence: TGTGCCAGCAGCTTAGATCTCACCGGCGGGGCCAAAAACATTCAGTACTTC. Translating gives CASSLDLTGGAKNIQYF.